Listed here are 10 T cell receptor beta chains from one sample, sequenced in a study of regulatory T cells in long-lasting Graves disease. HTBI primers from iRepertoire and Arm-PCR of CDR3 regions yielded the TCR beta libraries. TCRdb reprocessed the multiplex PCR reads with MiXCR, giving one entry per CDR3 protein. The sample carries 350,000 to 500,000 distinct CDR3 sequences, 15% to 20% recorded once. Time point here: newly diagnosed GD, antithyroid drugs for less than 3 months. RNA from PBMCs was the source of the TCR library. These data also featured in a second study, about T cells in Graves' hyperthyroidism and ophthalmopathy.

The sequenced sample was peripheral blood mononuclear cells (PBMCs), obtained at new diagnosis, from a patient treated with antithyroid drugs. The receptors were sampled from a young woman with Graves disease.

V is TRBV19 and J is TRBJ2-1; 15 bases align to TRBD2. The CDR3 contains 13 residues. Trimming cost V 8 bases and J 9 bases; bases outside gene matches: 2. The germline CDR1 and CDR2 sequences are LNHDA and SQIVND (reference sequence). CDR3 bases: TGTGCCAGTCGGACTAGCGGGGGGGGTGAGCAGTTCTTC. It specifies CASRTSGGGEQFF.

This clonotype was seen repeatedly, ten times or more. The rearrangement links TRBV28 to TRBJ2-7, with D perhaps given as TRBD1 or TRBD2 (5 bases each). This CDR3 spans 13 amino acids. Germline V CDR1 and CDR2: MDHEN, SYDVKM. Trimming cost V 4 bases and J 2 bases, with 9 bases left between them. The DNA for the CDR3 is TGTGCCAGCAGTTGGGGGAGTCCCTACGAGCAGTACTTC. It yields the protein CASSWGSPYEQYF.

This chain links TRBV6-1 with TRBJ2-1; a weak D match, TRBD2 (7 bases). Germline V gene data show CDR1 as MNHNS and CDR2 as SASEGT. The CDR3 consists of 15 residues. Trimming removed 10 bases from V and 12 bases from J, with 28 bases in between. CDR3 coding DNA: TGTGCCACCAAACTAGATGGGCTTATTAGGGGGGGGCAGTTCTTC. The encoded protein is CATKLDGLIRGGQFF.

This clonotype was counted ten times or more. The rearrangement uses TRBV28 and TRBJ2-5; 11 bases map to TRBD1. Per the germline V gene, CDR1 is MDHEN and CDR2 is SYDVKM. V was clipped by 5 bases and J by 4 bases; unmatched bases: 6. CDR3 size: 15 residues. The CDR3 DNA reads as TGTGCCAGCAGTACCGGGACAGGGGGTAGAGAGACCCAGTACTTC. Its protein is CASSTGTGGRETQYF.

This clonotype was picked up a small number of times. The J gene is TRBJ2-7, the V gene TRBV30; 8 bases agree with TRBD2. The CDR3 length is 17 residues. Trimming cost V 3 bases and J 4 bases; bases outside gene matches: 17. The germline CDR1 and CDR2 sequences are GTSNPN and SVGIG (reference sequence). The CDR3 DNA sequence: TGTGCCTGGAGCCAACCGGGCCAGCGGGGGAGTAAATACGAGCAGTACTTC. Residues: CAWSQPGQRGSKYEQYF. Full variable domain (outside the CDR3, taken from reference TRBV30 and TRBJ2-7): SQTIHQWPATLVQPVGSPLSLECTVEGTSNPNLYWYRQAAGRGLQLLFYSVGIGQISSEVPQNLSASRPQDRQFILSSKKLLLSDSGFYLCAWSQPGQRGSKYEQYFGPGTRLTVT.

Concerning this clonotype: An end of the junction does not agree with germline; a read error may underlie this. The chain combines TRBV18 with TRBJ1-1, with a weak D call TRBD1 (5 bases). Germline values: CDR1 KGHSH, CDR2 LQKENI. This CDR3 comprises 13 residues. This CDR3 is CASSPDRNTEAVF. DNA of the CDR3: TGTGCCAGCTCACCCGACAGAAACACTGAAGCTGTCTTT. Variable domain in full (rest from reference TRBV18 and TRBJ1-1): NAGVMQNPRHLVRRRGQEARLRCSPMKGHSHVYWYRQLPEEGLKFMVYLQKENIIDESGMPKERFSAEFPKEGPSILRIQQVVRGDSAAYFCASSPDRNTEAVFGQGTRLTVV.

As regards this clonotype: This probably arose from a read error, given a far larger clone one base away. This CDR3 reads CASSLELAVYNGQFF. In DNA, the CDR3 is TGTGCCAGCAGTTTAGAACTAGCGGTCTACAATGGGCAGTTCTTC. The J gene is TRBJ2-3, the V gene TRBV27; 8 bases are shared with TRBD2. The J call may be wrong; the DNA end is better matched by TRBJ2-1. CDR1 is MNHEY and CDR2 is SMNVEV in the germline V gene (reference sequence). This CDR3 is built from 15 residues.

The table lists this clonotype with many counts. The chain recombines TRBV2 with TRBJ2-3; D perhaps matches TRBD1 (6 bases). The CDR3 consists of 15 residues. Germline lookup yields CDR1 SNHLY and CDR2 FYNNEI. Trimming took off 6 bases at V and 0 bases at J, with 13 bases between the two ends. The CDR3 is CASSYRDISTDTQYF. DNA of the CDR3: TGTGCCAGCAGCTACCGGGACATTAGCACAGATACGCAGTATTTT. The whole variable domain, remainder taken from reference TRBV2 and TRBJ2-3, is EPEVTQTPSHQVTQMGQEVILRCVPISNHLYFYWYRQILGQKVEFLVSFYNNEISEKSEIFDDQFSVERPDGSNFTLKIRSTKLEDSAMYFCASSYRDISTDTQYFGPGTRLTVL.

The rearrangement uses TRBV5-6 and TRBJ2-2; the match to TRBD1 covers 9 bases. Losses at the gene ends were 1 base for V and 3 bases for J; bases not matched to a gene: 4. This CDR3 has 16 amino acids. The germline CDR1 and CDR2 sequences are SGHDT and YYEEEE. This chain's CDR3 is CASSLTGGADTGELFF. CDR3 in DNA: TGTGCCAGCAGCTTGACAGGGGGCGCCGACACCGGGGAGCTGTTTTTT. Looking up the rest from reference TRBV5-6 and TRBJ2-2 gives the full variable domain: DAGVTQSPTHLIKTRGQQVTLRCSPKSGHDTVSWYQQALGQGPQFIFQYYEEEERQRGNFPDRFSGHQFPNYSSELNVNALLLGDSALYLCASSLTGGADTGELFFGEGSRLTVL.

The chain carries TRBV12-3 or TRBV12-4 and TRBJ2-1, with 14 bases that match TRBD2. The junction had 6 bases not matched to a gene; V was cut back by 7 bases and J by 10 bases. The CDR3 is made up of 14 amino acids. In DNA, the CDR3 is TGTGCCAGCACCAGACTAGCGGGAGGGCGCGAGCAGTTCTTC. This encodes CASTRLAGGREQFF.